Included here is one TCR beta chain sequence, with context. A few counts support this clone. The antigen this receptor binds is unknown. Per-base quality was not reported, and no clone a single base away is much larger than it. Libraries were made using the immunoSEQ multiplex PCR assay. For the multiplex PCR, a mixture combining 60 forward primers for TCR Vbeta segments and 13 reverse primers for TCR Jbeta segments was used. The CDR3 region of rearranged TCR beta genes was amplified from genomic DNA by a multiplex PCR assay. The amplified TCR beta libraries were sequenced on the Illumina HiSeq System as 87-base-pair reads. The paper's processing steps were these. In a later analysis, tens of millions of unique TCR beta chains were counted across the 500 to 850 repertoires, and roughly 11 million of these chains were shared by at least two donors. Raw reads were error-corrected and collapsed into unique sequences by a nearest-neighbor algorithm in which closely related sequences were merged to remove PCR and sequencing errors. Alignment of CDR3 sequences to IMGT reference sequences was used to assign V, D and J gene segments. Each retained sequence needed at least a six-nucleotide match to both a V gene segment and a J gene segment. A rearrangement was called productive if the CDR3 had no stop codons and remained in frame with V and J, and every other rearrangement was called non-productive. Following IMGT convention, CDR3 was defined as the stretch from the second conserved V-encoded cysteine to the conserved J-encoded phenylalanine. The earlier analysis of a few hundred of the donors excluded any sequence lacking an unambiguous match to a single V gene segment. An earlier analysis of approximately 590 of the donors classified V segments as functional when productive rearrangements were above 56.7% and as segregating when the standard deviation between donors was above 5%. A statistical classification framework was built for diagnosing cytomegalovirus status from the catalog of TCR beta chain sequences. V and J gene assignment, in a later analysis, came from comparing TCR nucleotide sequences with IMGT/GENE-DB human TR gene sequences. A later analysis assigned CDR3 sequences and most-parsimonious VDJ recombination scenarios with the TCRdist pipeline. In a later analysis, every TCR beta chain was defined by the combination of its CDR3 amino acid sequence and its V-gene family, and reads without a unique V-gene family were dropped. To address suspected cross-contamination and a sequencing artifact, a later analysis removed 550 to 750 highly shared, low-generation-probability nucleotide sequences. A later analysis calculated a clonal expansion index for each public chain from normalized within-repertoire ranks of inferred template counts. In a later analysis, generation probabilities were computed with a VDJ recombination model fitted to out-of-frame rearrangements, and the resulting probabilities were checked against IGoR. In a later analysis, hypergeometric tests were used to score TCR-TCR, TCR-HLA and TCR-CMV co-occurrence, with a repertoire-size bias correction applied to TCR pairs. False discovery rates were estimated in a later analysis by permuting HLA or CMV assignments 20 times. In a later analysis, co-occurring TCRs were grouped using DBSCAN, with TCRdist sequence similarity added in when clustering inside HLA-allele-positive subsets. Repertoires with fewer than 30,000 or more than 120,000 public chains were left out of co-occurrence clustering, as were about 5 repertoires with anomalous nucleotide sharing. TCRdb limited this immuneACCESS table to in-frame rearrangements with V and J called. A share of clones is missing; checked studies link under half to unresolved V genes, and the rest is unexplained. That table supplies the V and J calls and clone size; D and trimming were determined from the DNA. This sample gives 110,000 or so clones in total; 80% to 85% of them show up just once. The top ten constitute around 2.2% of the sample.

In total, approximately 690 healthy bone marrow donors made up the cohort. Cohort members were all nominally healthy when sampled, although unrecorded immune exposures were likely present. The donor tested CMV seronegative and was one of the 352 seronegative cohort members. A peripheral blood sample was provided by each donor, and peripheral blood mononuclear cells were used for TCR beta sequencing. Genomic DNA was extracted from the blood cell samples with the Qiagen DNeasy Blood Extraction Kit. This specimen comes from a study of cytomegalovirus exposure and HLA in healthy donors (dated by TCRdb to about 2017). In the study overall: In an earlier analysis of approximately 500 of the donors, approximately 300 Gb of sequence data and 117 million unique TCR beta sequences from approximately 180 million T cells were reported. Approximately 300 gigabases of sequencing data and around 85 million unique TCR sequences made up an early release that covered some 640 HLA-typed donors. Of the roughly 400 genotyped donors, roughly 76% were placed in the genetic ancestry cluster associated with self-reported Caucasian donors. The study was designed to test whether signatures of past pathogen exposure could be identified by cataloging public T cell receptors. The T cell repertoires of under 700 subjects were profiled by immunosequencing and related to cytomegalovirus serostatus. In addition to the first cohort of 666 subjects, a separate validation cohort of 120 different subjects was used. To predict cytomegalovirus infection status, the study brought together high-throughput TCR immunosequencing, statistical association of individual TCRs with disease status, and machine learning. To study patterns of TCR occurrence, a later analysis re-analyzed previously published TCR beta repertoires from 500 to 850 donors and added high-resolution HLA genotyping. The later analysis used no new phenotypic data to find candidate immune exposures, relying instead on TCR beta sequences and their occurrence across donors. An earlier analysis of about 600 of the donors used high-throughput TCR beta sequencing to judge whether each TCR beta V gene segment behaved as functional or pseudogenic. Donor age, sex, ethnicity and CMV serostatus were compiled alongside the repertoire data. Genome-wide SNP genotypes for about three fifths of the roughly 670 donors were used in a later genetic analysis, which treated that subset as a discovery cohort. Every discovery cohort repertoire had been produced on one sequencing platform. HLA typing covered class I and class II loci at four-digit resolution. The number of typed donors differed by locus: about 629-640 for A, B, C, DRB1 and DQB1; approximately 540 for DQA1; 606 for DPA1; and around 470 for DPB1. A handful of DR-DQ haplotypes were handled as single units for association and clustering because linkage in the cohort was strong. On average, around 230,000 unique TCR beta nucleotide sequences were sequenced per donor among 398 genotyped donors of the cohort, with about 19% of those sequences being non-productive. Results the study describes overall, beyond this receptor: In an earlier analysis of 587 of the donors, most TCR beta V segments were observed in productive rearrangements about 90% or about 30% of the time, broadly matching IMGT annotations. V-gene and J-gene trimming of TCR beta chains was associated with a missense DCLRE1C variant in a later genetic analysis, and the association was replicated in an independent cohort. A group of highly shared sequence variants was considered likely to be a technical artifact of the sequencing pipeline. The cohort was sequenced for TCR beta chains only, and without alpha or paired-chain data the features that could be detected were limited. In a later genetic analysis, fewer N-insertions in productive TCRs were reported among donors in an Asian-associated ancestry cluster than the roughly 710-donor mean. In both the original and validation cohorts, the classifier was reported to diagnose cytomegalovirus status with high specificity and sensitivity. The only immune exposure information available for the cohort was CMV serostatus. The study listed 164 TCR beta chains as associated with cytomegalovirus. Because some donors lacked HLA typing at each locus, the association tests relied only on the typed subset. While some public TCRs were present in many individuals, most TCR sequences turned up only very rarely across donors. According to a later analysis, TCR association rates differed among HLA loci, with DRB1 alleles showing the most associated TCRs and HLA-C alleles showing the fewest. A later analysis associated about 18,000 TCR beta sequences with specific HLA alleles at a false discovery rate of 0.05. Strong co-occurrence of HLA alleles, especially DR and DQ, made assigning TCR associations to individual alleles difficult. A later analysis found that most CMV-associated TCR beta chains appeared HLA-restricted, with HLA associations seemingly driven largely by CMV exposure. Three of the identified cytomegalovirus-associated TCR beta chains were confirmed in vitro to be specific for cytomegalovirus antigens. Correlated functional status among segregating V segments might reflect linkage disequilibrium, but an unknown experimental factor could not be ruled out. Presence/absence analyses assumed roughly uniform sequencing depth across donors, an assumption that may not hold. In a later analysis, HLA-associated TCR beta chains showed more clonal expansion and lower generation probabilities than non-associated chains that were equally common. The authors suggested that the approach could potentially be extended to other disease states and immunological phenotypes. A further reported finding was that TCR beta sequences accurately predicted the HLA-A and HLA-B alleles for most subjects in the first cohort. Because counts were too low, roughly 17 rarely observed V segments, including chromosome 9 orphons, were left out of the earlier analysis of roughly 600 of the donors. A later analysis reported that several top co-occurrence clusters appeared linked to parvovirus B19, influenza, CMV and Epstein-Barr virus.

The origin of this receptor is a middle-aged woman in good health and CMV-seronegative. The specimen was PBMCs.

The DNA sequence is TGTGCCAGCAGATCAGACAGGGGAGCTAATGAAAAACTGTTTTTT. Translated, it gives CASRSDRGANEKLFF. The chain was built from TRBV28 and TRBJ1-4; TRBD1 agrees with 8 junctional bases. The CDR3 goes from the cysteine to the phenylalanine over 15 residues. CDR3 DNA only is kept here, 45 bases in frame from base 1. CDR1 and CDR2 (MDHEN, SYDVKM) derive from the germline V gene. Trimming leaves V shorter by 6 bases and J shorter by 3 bases, with the junction holding 6 bases beyond the gene matches.